Sequencing of this TCR beta chain was carried out in a study of patients and donors after allogeneic stem cell transplantation. The CDR3 has 18 amino acids. V lost 2 bases and J lost 4; bases outside the gene matches: 13. Germline CDR1 and CDR2: LGHNA and YNFKEQ. Each CDR3 protein is one row after TCRdb ran MiXCR on the RT-PCR reads. Of roughly 180,000 distinct CDR3 sequences in the sample, 40% to 45% are singletons; the top ten hold around 35%. The clonotype comes from a human donor who was either an allogeneic HSCT recipient or a stem cell or donor lymphocyte infusion donor (not recorded which). It is not recorded whose cells these are; they may come from a transplant donor. The sample taken for sequencing was blood, either unsorted or a sorted T cell fraction (not recorded which). The V call is TRBV4-2, the J call TRBJ2-3; 9 bases map to TRBD2. The CDR3 reads CASSQRGKAGGWADTQYF. The CDR3 nucleotides are TGTGCCAGCAGCCAAAGGGGAAAAGCGGGAGGCTGGGCAGATACGCAGTATTTT.